Presented here are 23 T cell receptor beta chains from one specimen sequenced in a study of human T cells and chemical hapten exposure. This sample's time point: pre-sensitization, week 0. Documented treatment: therapeutic diphenylcyclopropenone sensitization with weekly scalp DPC. Using its own MiXCR run on the RACE reads, TCRdb lists one record per CDR3 protein. The top ten hold less than 3.5% of the sample, which has about 180,000 distinct CDR3 sequences, approximately 31% seen once. Specimen: whole blood, collected in connection with sensitization to the hapten diphenylcyclopropenone (DPC). The receptors come from a woman in her 30s with alopecia areata. Some clones in this sample may be carry-over from other donors' samples.

The table lists this clonotype with a few counts. The chain couples TRBV29-1 to TRBJ1-5; no clear D. In germline, CDR1 is SQVTM, CDR2 ANQGSEA. This CDR3 contains 13 residues. V lost 4 bases and J lost 0, with 7 bases in between. The CDR3 spells CSVAKNSNQPQHF. The CDR3, as DNA: TGCAGCGTTGCGAAGAATAGCAATCAGCCCCAGCATTTT. The whole variable domain, filled in from reference TRBV29-1 and TRBJ1-5, reads SAVISQKPSRDICQRGTSLTIQCQVDSQVTMMFWYRQQPGQSLTLIATANQGSEATYESGFVIDKFPISRPNLTFSTLTVSNMSPEDSSIYLCSVAKNSNQPQHFGDGTRLSIL.

The rearrangement uses TRBV4-3 and TRBJ1-1; 7 bases match TRBD1. V shed 0 bases and J 5 bases; nucleotides not matched to a gene: 9. The CDR3 runs 16 residues. CDR1 is LGHNA and CDR2 is YSLEER in the germline V gene. In nucleotides, the CDR3 is TGCGCCAGCAGCCAAGATCGCGCAGGGGGGTGGACTGAAGCTTTCTTT. It yields the protein CASSQDRAGGWTEAFF.

The chain's CDR3 is CASSYESYNSPLHF. In nucleotides, the CDR3 is TGTGCCAGCAGTTATGAGAGCTATAATTCACCCCTCCACTTT. The chain carries TRBV6-2 or TRBV6-3 and TRBJ1-6, with no clear D. Trimming took 3 bases from V and 3 from J, leaving 6 bases between them. The CDR3 has 14 amino acids. CDR1 and CDR2 (germline): MNHEY, SVGEGT.

This clonotype showed up many times. This chain joins TRBV28 and TRBJ2-7, with TRBD2 as a possible D gene (5 bases). The germline gives CDR1 MDHEN, CDR2 SYDVKM. The CDR3 is 15 amino acids. V lost 2 bases and J lost 0, with 11 bases in between. CDR3 nucleotide sequence: TGTGCCAGCAGTTTACTCCCGGGGAGCTCCTACGAGCAGTACTTC. This encodes CASSLLPGSSYEQYF.

As for this clonotype: Its ends do not fully match the called genes, so a read error is possible. The CDR3: CASETGLTNGVDF. In DNA form, the CDR3 reads TGTGCCAGCGAGACAGGGCTAACTAACGGGGTGGATTTT. V gene TRBV28 combines with J gene TRBJ1-5; 7 bases fit TRBD1. This CDR3 spans 13 amino acids. From germline, CDR1 is MDHEN and CDR2 SYDVKM.

The rearrangement uses TRBV6-5 and TRBJ1-1; D uncertain. Germline V CDR1 and CDR2: MNHEY, SVGAGI. The CDR3 consists of 16 residues. Trimming shortened V by 0 bases and J by 4 bases, and 15 bases separated the two germline ends. CDR3 loop: CASSYSRAPRGTEAFF. CDR3 coding DNA: TGTGCCAGCAGTTACTCGAGGGCACCTCGAGGCACTGAAGCTTTCTTT.

This sequence joins TRBV3-1 and TRBJ1-6, with a weak D call TRBD1 (5 bases). Germline V gives CDR1 LGHDT, CDR2 YNNKEL (reference sequence). The CDR3 contains 14 residues. Trimming took off 1 base at V and 10 bases at J, with 11 bases between the two ends. In DNA, the CDR3 is TGTGCCAGCAGCCAAGGACAGAGGGAATCACCCCTCCACTTT. Protein sequence: CASSQGQRESPLHF.

Only a few counts were recorded for this clonotype. The J gene is TRBJ1-2, the V gene TRBV4-3; no clear D gene. V shed 0 bases and J shed 8 bases, with 13 bases lying between them. Germline lookup yields CDR1 LGHNA and CDR2 YSLEER. The CDR3 contains 14 residues. The CDR3 here is CASSQDEGGNGYTF. The CDR3 DNA reads as TGCGCCAGCAGCCAAGACGAGGGAGGTAACGGCTACACCTTC.

J is TRBJ1-1 and V is TRBV27; TRBD1 matches at 9 bases. The CDR3 totals 15 residues. CDR1 and CDR2 from the germline V gene are MNHEY and SMNVEV (reference sequence). The V and J ends lost 3 bases and 2 bases, in that order; junction bases with no gene match: 4. The CDR3 coding sequence is TGTGCCAGCAGTTTGACAGGGGGATACAACACTGAAGCTTTCTTT. It specifies CASSLTGGYNTEAFF.

To note about this clonotype: The CDR3 end shows no conserved phenylalanine or tryptophan, and so a read error is likely. V gene TRBV7-2 combines with J gene TRBJ2-1, with a tentative D call TRBD1 (5 bases). CDR3 length: 15 amino acids. V lost 1 base and J 6 bases, leaving 13 bases between the germline ends. Germline V gene data show CDR1 as SGHTA and CDR2 as FQGNSA. This CDR3 is CASSLGGSVFNEQFL. The DNA for the CDR3 is TGTGCCAGCAGCTTAGGGGGCTCCGTATTCAATGAGCAGTTCCTC.

V usage is TRBV6-2 or TRBV6-3 and J usage is TRBJ1-3; D is unresolved. The CDR3 is 14 amino acids. From germline, CDR1 is MNHEY and CDR2 SVGEGT. V lost 2 bases, J lost 1 base, and 6 bases lay in between. CDR3 sequence (DNA): TGTGCCAGCAGTTACGTGGAGTCTGGAAACACCATATATTTT. Translating it yields CASSYVESGNTIYF.

A few counts support this clonotype. The V gene is TRBV6-1, the J gene TRBJ1-3; D gene uncertain. The CDR3 runs 15 residues. The V and J ends lost 6 bases and 8 bases respectively, with 20 bases between them. Germline CDR1 reads MNHNS; CDR2 reads SASEGT. The DNA of the CDR3 is TGTGCCAGCAGCTCGGGTCTGGGGTTAACGGACACCATATATTTT. Translating it yields CASSSGLGLTDTIYF.

CDR3: CASSSGTRGDTQYF. The DNA for the CDR3 is TGTGCCAGCAGCTCCGGGACACGAGGAGATACGCAGTATTTT. The chain uses TRBV7-8 and TRBJ2-3; D might be TRBD1 (6 bases). This CDR3 region has 14 residues. V lost 4 bases, J lost 5 bases, and 13 bases lay in between. Germline V CDR1 and CDR2: SGHVS, FQNEAQ.

This clonotype has only a few counts. The V and J genes are TRBV19 and TRBJ1-6, with 11 bases identical to TRBD1. The CDR3 is made up of 16 amino acids. Germline V CDR1 and CDR2: LNHDA, SQIVND (reference sequence). V lost 8 bases to trimming and J lost 7 bases; unmatched junction nucleotides: 10. For the CDR3, the DNA is TGTGCCAGTGGGGACAGGGGGATTTCGGCCAATTCACCCCTCCACTTT. Amino acids: CASGDRGISANSPLHF.

This clonotype showed up just a few times. The V call is TRBV5-1, the J call TRBJ1-6; D is possibly TRBD1 (5 bases). There are 15 residues in the CDR3. Germline CDR1 reads SGHRS; CDR2 reads YFSETQ. Trimming cost V 0 bases and J 7 bases, with 11 bases left between them. CDR3: CASSLGPPGNSPLHF. CDR3 sequence (DNA): TGCGCCAGCAGCTTGGGTCCTCCAGGGAATTCACCCCTCCACTTT.

This clonotype was counted between two and nine times. The chain combines TRBV20-1 with TRBJ2-5; D possibly uses TRBD1 or TRBD2 (5 bases each). CDR3 length: 12 residues. Looked up from germline, CDR1 is DFQATT and CDR2 is SNEGSKA (reference sequence). With 3 bases removed from V and 4 bases from J, the gap between germline ends came to 9 bases. This CDR3 is CSARRGVETQYF. For the CDR3, the DNA is TGCAGTGCTAGGAGAGGGGTAGAGACCCAGTACTTC.

The genes are TRBV7-8 and TRBJ1-5; 8 positions agree with TRBD1. The germline V gene encodes CDR1 SGHVS and CDR2 FQNEAQ. This CDR3 spans 15 amino acids. The junction had 2 bases not matched to a gene; V was cut back by 3 bases and J by 1 base. The DNA of the CDR3 is TGTGCCAGCAGCTTGACAGGGGCGAGCAATCAGCCCCAGCATTTT. Its translation is CASSLTGASNQPQHF.

The V and J genes are TRBV4-3 and TRBJ2-7, with a weak D call TRBD2 (6 bases). Per the germline V gene, CDR1 is LGHNA and CDR2 is YSLEER. V was shortened by 0 bases and J by 3 bases, with 6 bases between the two germline ends. The CDR3 length is 13 residues. The CDR3 DNA reads TGCGCCAGCAGCCAAGAGGACTACTACGAGCAGTACTTC. Amino acids: CASSQEDYYEQYF.

This clonotype was seen just once. This chain connects TRBV5-1 to TRBJ1-6; D is ambiguous. The V and J ends lost 0 bases and 7 bases respectively, with 8 bases between them. Germline V gives CDR1 SGHRS, CDR2 YFSETQ. This CDR3 has 14 amino acids. This chain's CDR3 is CASSLAPGNSPLHF. CDR3 nucleotides: TGCGCCAGCAGCTTGGCCCCAGGCAATTCACCCCTCCACTTT. Filled out from reference TRBV5-1 and TRBJ1-6, the complete variable domain reads KAGVTQTPRYLIKTRGQQVTLSCSPISGHRSVSWYQQTPGQGLQFLFEYFSETQRNKGNFPGRFSGRQFSNSRSEMNVSTLELGDSALYLCASSLAPGNSPLHFGNGTRLTVT.

CDR3 loop: CASSEASMMGNNEQFF. CDR3 DNA: TGTGCCAGCAGTGAAGCCAGTATGATGGGGAACAATGAGCAGTTCTTC. The chain is built from TRBV6-1 and TRBJ2-1, with D unclear. Germline-derived CDR1 and CDR2 are MNHNS and SASEGT. The CDR3 totals 16 residues. V was clipped by 0 bases and J by 5 bases, with 14 bases between them.

This sequence joins TRBV3-1 and TRBJ1-4; D gene ambiguous. The CDR3 runs 14 residues. Trimming took 3 bases from V and 7 from J, leaving 12 bases between them. Per germline, CDR1 LGHDT and CDR2 YNNKEL (reference sequence). The CDR3 nucleotides read TGTGCCAGCAGCCATCGTGGTTTCGGTGAAAAACTGTTTTTT. The encoded protein is CASSHRGFGEKLFF.

The chain recombines TRBV3-1 with TRBJ1-5; no clear D gene. Germline CDR1 reads LGHDT; CDR2 reads YNNKEL (reference sequence). CDR3 length: 15 amino acids. V dropped 2 bases and J dropped 0 bases, with 8 bases sitting between them. CDR3: CASSQSYGSNQPQHF. As DNA, the CDR3 is TGTGCCAGCAGCCAATCCTACGGTAGCAATCAGCCCCAGCATTTT. Supplemented by reference TRBV3-1 and TRBJ1-5, the full variable domain reads DTAVSQTPKYLVTQMGNDKSIKCEQNLGHDTMYWYKQDSKKFLKIMFSYNNKELIINETVPNRFSPKSPDKAHLNLHINSLELGDSAVYFCASSQSYGSNQPQHFGDGTRLSIL.

The table lists this clonotype with a few counts. V and J are TRBV21-1 and TRBJ1-3; the D segment call TRBD1 is taken from the table without a DNA check. TRBV21-1 is tagged as a pseudogene. The CDR3 loop spans 16 amino acids. CDR3 DNA sequence: TGTGCCAGCAGCTGTCAACAGGGATACGTTGGAAACACCATATATTTT. Protein product: CASSCQQGYVGNTIYF.